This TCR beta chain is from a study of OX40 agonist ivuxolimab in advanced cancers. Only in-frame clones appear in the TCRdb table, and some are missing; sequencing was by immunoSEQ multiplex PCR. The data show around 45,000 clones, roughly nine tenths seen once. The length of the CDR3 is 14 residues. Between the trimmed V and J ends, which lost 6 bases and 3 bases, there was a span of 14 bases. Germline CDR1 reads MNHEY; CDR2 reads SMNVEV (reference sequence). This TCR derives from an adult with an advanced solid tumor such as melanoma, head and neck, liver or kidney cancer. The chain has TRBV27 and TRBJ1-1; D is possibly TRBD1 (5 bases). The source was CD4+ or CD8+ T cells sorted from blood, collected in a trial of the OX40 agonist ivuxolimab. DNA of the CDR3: TGTGCCAGCAGAACAGAGGGGTGGGACACTGAAGCTTTCTTT. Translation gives CASRTEGWDTEAFF.